One and the same sample provided the 6 T cell receptor beta chains below, sequenced in a study of human CD4 T cells and Enterobacteriaceae. TCRdb's copy holds only in-frame clones and misses some; the assay was immunoSEQ multiplex PCR. In the table there are around 26,000 clones, approximately 80% of which are singletons. Sorting took every CD4+ cell except CD45RA+CCR7+CD95- naive cells, reaching over 95% purity. Input material: memory CD4+ T cells from blood. The receptors derive from a human donor in good health.

This clone was counted once. The rearrangement uses TRBV18 and TRBJ2-5; TRBD1 agrees at 7 bases. Matching the DNA end better, TRBJ2-7 makes the J call doubtful. The CDR3 spans 14 residues. Germline V gene data show CDR1 as KGHSH and CDR2 as LQKENI. The CDR3 loop is CASSPGPSGGEQYF. CDR3 DNA: TGTGCCAGCTCACCGGGCCCATCAGGGGGCGAGCAGTACTTC.

This chain links TRBV5-8 with TRBJ1-4; D may be TRBD1 (6 bases). Germline CDR1 reads SGHTS; CDR2 reads YDEGEE. This CDR3 comprises 15 residues. V was trimmed by 0 bases and J by 2 bases, leaving 8 bases between them. CDR3 sequence reads: CASSLGQGTNEKLFF. The DNA of the CDR3 is TGTGCCAGCAGCTTGGGGCAGGGGACTAATGAAAAACTGTTTTTT. The variable domain in full, completed from reference TRBV5-8 and TRBJ1-4, reads EAGVTQSPTHLIKTRGQQATLRCSPISGHTSVYWYQQALGLGLQFLLWYDEGEERNRGNFPPRFSGRQFPNYSSELNVNALELEDSALYLCASSLGQGTNEKLFFGSGTQLSVL.

The chain couples TRBV5-1 to TRBJ2-3; 7 bases are a match to TRBD1. V was pared by 4 bases and J by 4 bases, with 12 bases of the junction left unmatched. The CDR3 has 16 amino acids. Germline assignment: CDR1 SGHRS and CDR2 YFSETQ. In nucleotides, the CDR3 is TGCGCCAGCAGCCGAGGGGCCCGACAGGGCCCAGATACGCAGTATTTT. Amino acid sequence: CASSRGARQGPDTQYF.

The CDR3 region is CASSLYRTSGIITYNEQFF. CDR3 nucleotide sequence: TGTGCCAGCAGTTTATATCGGACTAGCGGGATAATAACCTACAATGAGCAGTTCTTC. The rearrangement joins TRBV27 to TRBJ2-1, with 12 positions matching TRBD2. J gave up 2 bases and V 1 base, and 9 bases lay outside the gene matches. The CDR3 loop spans 19 amino acids. CDR1 and CDR2 from the germline V gene are MNHEY and SMNVEV (reference sequence).

The V gene is TRBV28, the J gene TRBJ2-1; 11 nucleotides agree with TRBD2. Germline CDR1 reads MDHEN; CDR2 reads SYDVKM. The V and J ends lost 6 bases and 10 bases, in that order; junction bases with no gene match: 11. This CDR3 comprises 15 residues. CDR3 sequence (DNA): TGTGCCAGCAGAAATGCCGGGACTAGCGGCCGCGAGCAGTTCTTC. Its protein is CASRNAGTSGREQFF. Supplemented by reference TRBV28 and TRBJ2-1, the full variable domain reads DVKVTQSSRYLVKRTGEKVFLECVQDMDHENMFWYRQDPGLGLRLIYFSYDVKMKEKGDIPEGYSVSREKKERFSLILESASTNQTSMYLCASRNAGTSGREQFFGPGTRLTVL.

This chain joins TRBV5-6 and TRBJ2-7, with 10 bases that match TRBD2. Germline V gene sequence: CDR1 SGHDT, CDR2 YYEEEE. V shed 4 bases, J shed 2 bases, and the junction held 6 bases outside the gene matches. CDR3 length equals 15 residues. As DNA, the CDR3 is TGTGCCAGCAGCCCTGGACTAGCGGTCCCCTACGAGCAGTACTTC. Translating it yields CASSPGLAVPYEQYF.